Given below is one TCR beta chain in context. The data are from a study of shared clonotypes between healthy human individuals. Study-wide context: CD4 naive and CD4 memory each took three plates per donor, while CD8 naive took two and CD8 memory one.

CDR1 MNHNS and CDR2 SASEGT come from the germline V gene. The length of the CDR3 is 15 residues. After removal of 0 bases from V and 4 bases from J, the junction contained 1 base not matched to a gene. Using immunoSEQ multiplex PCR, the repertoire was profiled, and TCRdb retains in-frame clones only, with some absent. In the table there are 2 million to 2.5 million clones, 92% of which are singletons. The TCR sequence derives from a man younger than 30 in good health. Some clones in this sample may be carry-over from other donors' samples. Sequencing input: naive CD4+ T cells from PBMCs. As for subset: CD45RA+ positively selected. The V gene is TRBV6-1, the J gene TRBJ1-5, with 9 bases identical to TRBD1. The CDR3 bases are TGTGCCAGCAGTGAAGCGGGACAGGGAAATCAGCCCCAGCATTTT. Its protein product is CASSEAGQGNQPQHF.